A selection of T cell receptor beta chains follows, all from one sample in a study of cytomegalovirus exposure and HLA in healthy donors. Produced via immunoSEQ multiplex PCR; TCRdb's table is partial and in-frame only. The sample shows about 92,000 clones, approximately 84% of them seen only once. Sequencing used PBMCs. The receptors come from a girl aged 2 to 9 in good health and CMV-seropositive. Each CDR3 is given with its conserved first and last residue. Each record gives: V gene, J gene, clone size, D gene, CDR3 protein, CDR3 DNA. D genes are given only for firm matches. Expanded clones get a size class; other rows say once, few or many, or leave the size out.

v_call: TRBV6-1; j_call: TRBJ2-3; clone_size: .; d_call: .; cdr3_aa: CASSERGYTDTQYF; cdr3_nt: TGTGCCAGCAGTGAAAGAGGGTACACAGATACGCAGTATTTT
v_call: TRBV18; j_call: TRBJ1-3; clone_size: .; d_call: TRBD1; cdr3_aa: CASSPPGQGTVRNTIYF; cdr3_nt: TGTGCCAGCTCACCACCAGGACAGGGCACCGTTCGAAACACCATATATTTT
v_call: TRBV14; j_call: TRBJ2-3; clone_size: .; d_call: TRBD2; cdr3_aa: CASSQDPSGRSDTQYF; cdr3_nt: TGTGCCAGCAGCCAAGATCCTAGCGGGAGGTCAGATACGCAGTATTTT
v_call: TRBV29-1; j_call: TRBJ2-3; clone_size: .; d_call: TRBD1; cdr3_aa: CSILNRGRWTDTQYF; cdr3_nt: TGCAGCATCCTGAACAGGGGGCGATGGACAGATACGCAGTATTTT
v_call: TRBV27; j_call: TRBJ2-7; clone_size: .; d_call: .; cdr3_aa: CASSPVRGYEQYF; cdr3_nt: TGTGCCAGCAGTCCCGTGAGGGGGTACGAGCAGTACTTC
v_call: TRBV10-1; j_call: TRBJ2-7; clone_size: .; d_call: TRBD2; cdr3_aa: CASSDGASGTSYEQYF; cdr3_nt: TGCGCCAGCAGTGATGGGGCTAGCGGTACCTCCTACGAGCAGTACTTC
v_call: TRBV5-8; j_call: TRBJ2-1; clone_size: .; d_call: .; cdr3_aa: CASSSRGAYNEQFF; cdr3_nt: TGTGCCAGCAGCTCCAGGGGGGCCTACAATGAGCAGTTCTTC
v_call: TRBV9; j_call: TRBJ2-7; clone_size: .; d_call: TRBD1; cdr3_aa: CASSPGTGGGYEQYF; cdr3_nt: TGTGCCAGCAGCCCAGGGACAGGGGGCGGCTACGAGCAGTACTTC
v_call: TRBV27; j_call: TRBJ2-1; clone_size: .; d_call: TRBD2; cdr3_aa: CASSVAGRPDPYNEQFF; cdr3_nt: TGTGCCAGCAGTGTAGCGGGGCGTCCCGACCCCTACAATGAGCAGTTCTTC
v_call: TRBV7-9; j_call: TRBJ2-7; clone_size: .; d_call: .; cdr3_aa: CASSPSSYEQYF; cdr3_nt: TGTGCCAGCAGTCCGAGCTCCTACGAGCAGTACTTC
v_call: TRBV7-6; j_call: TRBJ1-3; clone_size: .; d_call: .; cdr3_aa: CASSLGGGIGNTIYF; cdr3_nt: TGTGCCAGCAGCTTAGGTGGGGGGATCGGAAACACCATATATTTT
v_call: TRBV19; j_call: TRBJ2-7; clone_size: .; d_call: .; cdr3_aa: CASSARPSGYVSYEQYF; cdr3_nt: TGTGCCAGTAGTGCTAGACCCAGCGGGTACGTTTCCTACGAGCAGTACTTC
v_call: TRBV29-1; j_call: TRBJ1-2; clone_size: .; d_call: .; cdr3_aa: CSVGAREGPAYYGYTF; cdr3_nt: TGCAGCGTTGGGGCTCGAGAAGGCCCGGCCTACTATGGCTACACCTTC
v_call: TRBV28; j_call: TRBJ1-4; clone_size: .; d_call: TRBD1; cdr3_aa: CASSPGGSGEKLFF; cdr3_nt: TGTGCCAGCAGCCCAGGGGGCTCGGGTGAAAAACTGTTTTTT
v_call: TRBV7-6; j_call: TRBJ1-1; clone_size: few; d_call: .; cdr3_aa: CASSPLAGFTEAFF; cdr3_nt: TGTGCCAGCAGCCCCTTGGCGGGGTTTACTGAAGCTTTCTTT
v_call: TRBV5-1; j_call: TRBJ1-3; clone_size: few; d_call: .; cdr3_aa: CASSLAGSSGNTIYF; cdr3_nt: TGCGCCAGCAGCTTGGCCGGGAGCTCTGGAAACACCATATATTTT
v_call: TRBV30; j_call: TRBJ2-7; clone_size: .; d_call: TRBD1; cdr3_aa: CAWSPGTAYEQYF; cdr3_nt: TGTGCCTGGAGTCCCGGGACAGCTTACGAGCAGTACTTC
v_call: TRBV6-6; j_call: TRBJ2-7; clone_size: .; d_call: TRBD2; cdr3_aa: CASRDHTSDEQYF; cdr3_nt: TGTGCCAGCAGGGACCATACTAGCGACGAGCAGTACTTC
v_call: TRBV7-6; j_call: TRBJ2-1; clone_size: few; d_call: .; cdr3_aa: CASSLGRGSGSYNEQFF; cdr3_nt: TGTGCCAGCAGCTTAGGCAGAGGGAGCGGATCCTACAATGAGCAGTTCTTC
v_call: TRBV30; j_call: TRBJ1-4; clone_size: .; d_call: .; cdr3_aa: CAWSTNRFPPRDEKLFF; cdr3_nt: TGTGCCTGGAGCACCAACAGGTTCCCACCCAGAGATGAAAAACTGTTTTTT
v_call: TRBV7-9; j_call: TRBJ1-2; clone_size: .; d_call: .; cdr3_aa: CASSLEQGSGYTF; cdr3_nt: TGTGCCAGCAGCCTAGAACAGGGTAGTGGCTACACCTTC
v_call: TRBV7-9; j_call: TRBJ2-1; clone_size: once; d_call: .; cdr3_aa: CASSLSGDIYNEQFF; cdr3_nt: TGTGCCAGCAGCTTGTCGGGAGATATTTACAATGAGCAGTTCTTC
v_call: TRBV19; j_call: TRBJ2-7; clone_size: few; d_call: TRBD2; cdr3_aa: CVGDERESEEQYF; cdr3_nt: TGTGTTGGTGACGAGCGGGAGTCTGAAGAGCAGTACTTC
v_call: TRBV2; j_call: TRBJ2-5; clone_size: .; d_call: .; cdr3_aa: CASSEARETQYF; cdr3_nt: TGTGCCAGCAGTGAAGCGCGGGAGACCCAGTACTTC
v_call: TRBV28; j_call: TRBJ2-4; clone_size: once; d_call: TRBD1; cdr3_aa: CASSRQGAKNIQYF; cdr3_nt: TGTGCCAGCAGCAGACAGGGGGCCAAAAACATTCAGTACTTC
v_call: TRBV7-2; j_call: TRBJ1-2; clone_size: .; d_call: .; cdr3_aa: CASSPAGGHNYTF; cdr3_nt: TGTGCCAGCAGCCCAGCGGGGGGACACAACTACACCTTC
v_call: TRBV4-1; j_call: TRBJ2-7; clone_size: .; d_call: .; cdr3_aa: CASSQVAGGHEQYF; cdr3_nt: TGCGCCAGCAGCCAAGTGGCAGGTGGCCACGAGCAGTACTTC
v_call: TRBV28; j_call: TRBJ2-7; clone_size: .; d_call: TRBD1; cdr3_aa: CASKGQPYEQYF; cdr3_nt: TGTGCCAGCAAGGGACAGCCCTACGAGCAGTACTTC
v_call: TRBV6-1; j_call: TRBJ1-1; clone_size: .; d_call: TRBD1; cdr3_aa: CASRTGMNTEAFF; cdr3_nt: TGTGCCAGCCGGACAGGGATGAACACTGAAGCTTTCTTT
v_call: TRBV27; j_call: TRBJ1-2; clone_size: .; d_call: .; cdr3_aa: CASSGGGGYTF; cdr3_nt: TGTGCCTCGAGCGGGGGAGGCGGCTACACCTTC
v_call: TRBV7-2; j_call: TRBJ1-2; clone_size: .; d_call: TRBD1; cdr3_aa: CASSPDRGNYGYTF; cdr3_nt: TGTGCCAGCAGCCCCGACAGGGGGAACTATGGCTACACCTTC
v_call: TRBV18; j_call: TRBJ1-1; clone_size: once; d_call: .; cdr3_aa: CASSPSPTRSTEAFF; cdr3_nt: TGTGCCAGCTCACCAAGCCCCACGCGGAGCACTGAAGCTTTCTTT
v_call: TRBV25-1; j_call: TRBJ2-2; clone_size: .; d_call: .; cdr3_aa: CASSSGELFF; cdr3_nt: TGTGCCAGCAGTTCGGGGGAGCTGTTTTTT
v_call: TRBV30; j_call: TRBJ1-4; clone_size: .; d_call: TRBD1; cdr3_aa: CAWSRAGGYNEKLFF; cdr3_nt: TGTGCCTGGAGTAGGGCAGGGGGGTATAATGAAAAACTGTTTTTT
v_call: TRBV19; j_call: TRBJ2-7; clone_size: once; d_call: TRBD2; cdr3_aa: CASSIDLLAGSYEQYF; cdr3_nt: TGTGCCAGTAGTATAGATCTCCTAGCGGGCTCCTACGAGCAGTACTTC
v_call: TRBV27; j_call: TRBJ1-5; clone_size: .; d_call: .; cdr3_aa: CASSLRQGGQPQHF; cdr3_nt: TGTGCCAGCAGTTTAAGGCAGGGAGGCCAGCCCCAGCATTTT
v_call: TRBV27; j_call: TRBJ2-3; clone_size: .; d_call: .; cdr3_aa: CASSPKTDSLHTQYF; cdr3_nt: TGTGCCAGCAGTCCCAAAACTGACTCCCTACATACGCAGTATTTT
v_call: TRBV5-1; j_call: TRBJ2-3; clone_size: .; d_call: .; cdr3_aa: CASSLRSGASTDTQYF; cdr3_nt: TGCGCCAGCAGCTTGAGGTCAGGGGCTAGCACAGATACGCAGTATTTT
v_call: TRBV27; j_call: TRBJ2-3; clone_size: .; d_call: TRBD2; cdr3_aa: CASHLVAGSRTDTQYF; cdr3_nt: TGTGCCAGCCATCTCGTAGCGGGATCCCGCACAGATACGCAGTATTTT
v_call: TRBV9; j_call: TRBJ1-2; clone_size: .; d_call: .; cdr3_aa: CASSVEDTFYGYTF; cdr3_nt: TGTGCCAGCAGCGTAGAGGACACCTTCTATGGCTACACCTTC
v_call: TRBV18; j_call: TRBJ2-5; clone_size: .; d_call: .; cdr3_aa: CASSPTQGLGETQYF; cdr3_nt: TGTGCCAGCTCCCCAACGCAGGGCCTGGGGGAGACCCAGTACTTC
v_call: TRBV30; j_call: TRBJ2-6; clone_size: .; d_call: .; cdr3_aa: CAWRGRTGSSGANVLTF; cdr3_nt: TGTGCCTGGAGAGGTAGGACGGGAAGCTCTGGGGCCAACGTCCTGACTTTC